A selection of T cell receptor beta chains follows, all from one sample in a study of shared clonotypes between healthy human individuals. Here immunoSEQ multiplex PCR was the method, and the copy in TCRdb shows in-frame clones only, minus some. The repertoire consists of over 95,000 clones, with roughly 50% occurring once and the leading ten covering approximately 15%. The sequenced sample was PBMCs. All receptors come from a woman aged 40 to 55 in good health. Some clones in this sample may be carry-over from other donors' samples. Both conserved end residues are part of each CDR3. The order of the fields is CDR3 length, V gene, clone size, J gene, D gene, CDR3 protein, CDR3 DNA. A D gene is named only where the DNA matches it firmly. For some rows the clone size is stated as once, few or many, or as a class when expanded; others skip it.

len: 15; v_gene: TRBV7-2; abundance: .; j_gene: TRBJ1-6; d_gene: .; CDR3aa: CASSLPRRGNSPLHF; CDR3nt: TGTGCCAGCAGCCTTCCCCGACGGGGTAATTCACCCCTCCACTTT
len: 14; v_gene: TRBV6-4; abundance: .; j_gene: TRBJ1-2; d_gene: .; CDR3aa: CASSAEPTDYGYTF; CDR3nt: TGTGCCAGCAGTGCCGAGCCGACGGACTATGGCTACACCTTC
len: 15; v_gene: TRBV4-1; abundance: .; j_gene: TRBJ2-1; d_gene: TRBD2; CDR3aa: CASSGTSGDYNEQFF; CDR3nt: TGCGCCAGCAGCGGCACTAGCGGCGATTACAATGAGCAGTTCTTC
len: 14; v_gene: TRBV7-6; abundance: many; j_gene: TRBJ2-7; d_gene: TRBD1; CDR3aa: CASSPEDRGFEQYF; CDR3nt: TGTGCCAGCAGCCCAGAGGACAGGGGTTTCGAGCAGTACTTC
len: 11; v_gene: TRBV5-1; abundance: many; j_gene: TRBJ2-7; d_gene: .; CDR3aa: CASSRQYEQYF; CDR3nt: TGCGCCAGCAGCCGCCAGTACGAGCAGTACTTC
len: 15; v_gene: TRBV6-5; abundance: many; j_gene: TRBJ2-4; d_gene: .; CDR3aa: CASSSQSVAKNIQYF; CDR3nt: TGTGCCAGCAGTTCGCAGAGCGTAGCCAAAAACATTCAGTACTTC
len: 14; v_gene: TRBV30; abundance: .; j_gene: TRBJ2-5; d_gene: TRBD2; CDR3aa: CAWSVTRGGKTQYF; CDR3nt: TGTGCCTGGAGTGTGACTAGGGGAGGGAAGACCCAGTACTTC
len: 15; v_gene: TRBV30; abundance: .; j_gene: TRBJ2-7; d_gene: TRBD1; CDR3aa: CAWSPTGMAAYEQYF; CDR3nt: TGTGCCTGGAGTCCGACAGGGATGGCTGCCTACGAGCAGTACTTC
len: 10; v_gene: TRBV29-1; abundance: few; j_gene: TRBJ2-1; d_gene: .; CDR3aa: CSVLLNEQFF; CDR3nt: TGCAGCGTCCTTCTGAATGAGCAGTTCTTC
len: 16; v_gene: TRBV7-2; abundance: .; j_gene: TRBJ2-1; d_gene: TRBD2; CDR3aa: CASSTGLAGPSDEQFF; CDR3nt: TGTGCCAGCAGCACAGGACTAGCGGGTCCAAGCGATGAGCAGTTCTTC
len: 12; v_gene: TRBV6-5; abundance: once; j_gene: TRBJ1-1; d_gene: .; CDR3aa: CASSFRGTEAFF; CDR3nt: TGTGCCAGCAGTTTCCGAGGAACTGAAGCTTTCTTT
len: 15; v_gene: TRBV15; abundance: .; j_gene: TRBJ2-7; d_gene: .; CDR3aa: CATSRVIGSPYEQYF; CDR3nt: TGTGCCACCAGCAGAGTAATAGGGTCTCCCTACGAGCAGTACTTC
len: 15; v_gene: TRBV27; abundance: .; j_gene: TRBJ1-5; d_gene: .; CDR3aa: CASSLGTGVGQPQRF; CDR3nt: TGTGCCAGCAGTTTAGGGACGGGGGTCGGCCAGCCCCAGCGTTTT
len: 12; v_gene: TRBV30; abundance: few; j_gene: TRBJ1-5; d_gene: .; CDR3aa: CAWSGGNQPQHF; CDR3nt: TGTGCCTGGAGTGGCGGAAATCAGCCCCAGCATTTT
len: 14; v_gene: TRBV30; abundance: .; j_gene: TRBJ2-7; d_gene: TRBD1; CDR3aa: CAWSAGRGSYEQYF; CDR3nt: TGTGCCTGGAGTGCGGGCAGGGGGTCTTACGAGCAGTACTTC
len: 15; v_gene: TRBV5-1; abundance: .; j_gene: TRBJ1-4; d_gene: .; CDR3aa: CASSPGGQQREKLFF; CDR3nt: TGCGCCAGCAGCCCGGGTGGACAGCAGAGGGAAAAACTGTTTTTT
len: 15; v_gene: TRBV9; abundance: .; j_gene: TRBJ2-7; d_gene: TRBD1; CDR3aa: CASSVSRDSPYEQYF; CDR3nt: TGTGCCAGCAGCGTATCCCGGGACAGCCCCTACGAGCAGTACTTC
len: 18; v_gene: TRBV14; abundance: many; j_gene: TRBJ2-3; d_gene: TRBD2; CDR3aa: CASSLRSRASGSRDTQYF; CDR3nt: TGTGCCAGCAGCCTCCGCTCGAGGGCTAGCGGGAGCCGGGATACGCAGTATTTT
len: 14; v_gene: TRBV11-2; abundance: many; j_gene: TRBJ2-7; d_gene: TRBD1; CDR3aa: CASSSTGVSYEQYF; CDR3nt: TGTGCCAGCAGCTCGACAGGGGTTAGCTACGAGCAGTACTTC
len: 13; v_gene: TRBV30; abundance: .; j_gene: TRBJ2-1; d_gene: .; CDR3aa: CAWKKKGGNEQFF; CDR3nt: TGTGCCTGGAAAAAGAAGGGGGGCAATGAGCAGTTCTTC
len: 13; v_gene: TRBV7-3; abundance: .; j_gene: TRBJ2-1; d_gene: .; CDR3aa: CASSMGLLNEQFF; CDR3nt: TGTGCCAGCAGCATGGGGCTTCTCAATGAGCAGTTCTTC
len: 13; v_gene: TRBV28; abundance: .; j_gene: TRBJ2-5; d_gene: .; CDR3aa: CASSLVQEETQYF; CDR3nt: TGTGCCAGCAGTTTAGTACAGGAAGAGACCCAGTACTTC
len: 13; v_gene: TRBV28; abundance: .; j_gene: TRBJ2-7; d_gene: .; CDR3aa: CASTPGWQGEQYF; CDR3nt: TGTGCCAGCACCCCTGGGTGGCAGGGGGAGCAGTACTTC
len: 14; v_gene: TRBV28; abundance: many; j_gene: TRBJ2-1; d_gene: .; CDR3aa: CAIKPSLGTNEQFF; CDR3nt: TGTGCCATCAAGCCCTCGTTGGGTACAAATGAGCAGTTCTTC
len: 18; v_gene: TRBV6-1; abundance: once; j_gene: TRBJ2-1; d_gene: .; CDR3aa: CASSERGRASVGYNEQFF; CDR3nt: TGTGCCAGCAGTGAGAGGGGCAGGGCGAGTGTGGGGTACAATGAGCAGTTCTTC
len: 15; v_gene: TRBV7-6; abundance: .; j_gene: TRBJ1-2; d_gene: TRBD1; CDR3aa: CASSGRQGNNYGYTF; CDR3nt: TGTGCCAGCAGCGGTCGACAGGGGAATAACTATGGCTACACCTTC
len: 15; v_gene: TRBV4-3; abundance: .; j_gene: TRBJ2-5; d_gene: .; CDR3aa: CASSQAGTIQETQYF; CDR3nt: TGCGCCAGCAGCCAAGCGGGTACTATACAAGAGACCCAGTACTTC
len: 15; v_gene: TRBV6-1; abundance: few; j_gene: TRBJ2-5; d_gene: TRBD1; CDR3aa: CASSEIGTGAETQYF; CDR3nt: TGTGCCAGCAGTGAAATCGGGACAGGGGCAGAGACCCAGTACTTC
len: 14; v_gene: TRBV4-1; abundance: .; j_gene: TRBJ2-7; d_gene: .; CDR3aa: CASSQPGLNYEQYF; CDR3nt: TGCGCCAGCAGCCAGCCCGGGCTCAACTACGAGCAGTACTTC
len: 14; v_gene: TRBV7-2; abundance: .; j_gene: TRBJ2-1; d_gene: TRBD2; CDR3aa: CASSPSGSGSEQFF; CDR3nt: TGTGCCAGCAGCCCCAGCGGGAGTGGCTCTGAGCAGTTCTTC
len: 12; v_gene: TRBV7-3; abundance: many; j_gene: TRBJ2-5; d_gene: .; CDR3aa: CASSSDGETQYF; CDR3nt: TGTGCCAGCAGCTCGGACGGCGAGACCCAGTACTTC
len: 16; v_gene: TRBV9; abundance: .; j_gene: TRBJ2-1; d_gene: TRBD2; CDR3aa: CASSMTSGSVYNEQFF; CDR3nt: TGTGCCAGCAGCATGACTAGCGGGAGTGTCTACAATGAGCAGTTCTTC
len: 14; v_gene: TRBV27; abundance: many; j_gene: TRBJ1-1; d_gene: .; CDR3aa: CASSFDRTNTEAFF; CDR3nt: TGTGCCAGCAGCTTCGACAGAACGAACACTGAAGCTTTCTTT
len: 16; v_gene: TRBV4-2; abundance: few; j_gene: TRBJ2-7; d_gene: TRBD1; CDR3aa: CASSQGRTGSPYEQYF; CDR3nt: TGTGCCAGCAGCCAGGGGCGGACAGGGAGTCCCTACGAGCAGTACTTC
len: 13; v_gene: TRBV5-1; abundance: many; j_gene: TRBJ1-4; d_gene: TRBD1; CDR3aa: CASRDGTDEKLFF; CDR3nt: TGCGCCAGCAGGGACGGGACAGATGAAAAACTGTTTTTT
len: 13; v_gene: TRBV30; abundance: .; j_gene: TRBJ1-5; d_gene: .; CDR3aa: CAWTQGVGQPQHF; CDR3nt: TGTGCCTGGACCCAGGGTGTAGGTCAGCCCCAGCATTTT
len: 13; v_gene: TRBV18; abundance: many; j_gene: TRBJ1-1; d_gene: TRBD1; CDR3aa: CASSQTGGTEAFF; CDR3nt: TGTGCCAGCTCACAGACAGGGGGCACTGAAGCTTTCTTT
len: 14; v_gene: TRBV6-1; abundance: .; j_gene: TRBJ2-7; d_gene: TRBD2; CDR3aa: CASSEAGGTYEQYF; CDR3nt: TGTGCCAGCAGTGAGGCGGGGGGAACCTACGAGCAGTACTTC
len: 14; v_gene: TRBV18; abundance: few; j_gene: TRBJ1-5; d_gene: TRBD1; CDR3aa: CASSHRGPGQPQHF; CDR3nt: TGTGCCAGCTCACACAGGGGGCCGGGGCAGCCCCAGCATTTT
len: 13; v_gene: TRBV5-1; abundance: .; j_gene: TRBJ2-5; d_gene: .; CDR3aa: CASSLDTEGTQYF; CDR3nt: TGCGCCAGCAGCTTGGACACGGAGGGGACCCAGTACTTC
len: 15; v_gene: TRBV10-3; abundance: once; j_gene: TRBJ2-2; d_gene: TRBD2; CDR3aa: CATGTSGSSTGELFF; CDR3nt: TGTGCCACCGGGACTAGCGGGAGTTCCACCGGGGAGCTGTTTTTT
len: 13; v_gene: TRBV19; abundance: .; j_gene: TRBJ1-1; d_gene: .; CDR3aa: CASSAQRNTEAFF; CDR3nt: TGTGCCAGTAGTGCTCAGAGGAACACTGAAGCTTTCTTT
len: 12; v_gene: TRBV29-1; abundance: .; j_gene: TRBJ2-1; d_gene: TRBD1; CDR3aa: CSVSQGANEQFF; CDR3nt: TGCAGCGTTTCCCAGGGGGCCAATGAGCAGTTCTTC